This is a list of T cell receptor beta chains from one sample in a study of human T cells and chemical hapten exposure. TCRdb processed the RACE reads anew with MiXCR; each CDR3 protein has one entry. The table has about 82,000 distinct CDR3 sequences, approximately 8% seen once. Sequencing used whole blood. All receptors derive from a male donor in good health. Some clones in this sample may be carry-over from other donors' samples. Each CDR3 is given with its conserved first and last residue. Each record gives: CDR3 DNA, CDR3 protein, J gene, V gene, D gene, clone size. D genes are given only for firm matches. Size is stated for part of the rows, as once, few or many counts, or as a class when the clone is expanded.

cdr3_nt: TGCAGTGCCCTTACAGGGGACGGTGCCCTCCACTTT
cdr3_aa: CSALTGDGALHF
j_call: TRBJ1-6
v_call: TRBV20-1
d_call: TRBD1
clone_size: NA

cdr3_nt: TGTGCCAGCAGTCAGGTCTCGGCCGTCCTGACTTTC
cdr3_aa: CASSQVSAVLTF
j_call: TRBJ2-6
v_call: TRBV6-1
d_call: NA
clone_size: few

cdr3_nt: TGTGCCAGCAGTTTAGCGCTGGTCTCTCCAAGGTCACCCCTCCACTTT
cdr3_aa: CASSLALVSPRSPLHF
j_call: TRBJ1-6
v_call: TRBV12-3/TRBV12-4
d_call: NA
clone_size: few

cdr3_nt: TGTGCCAGCAGCCAAGATCCGCGGGGAAGCGTCAATGAGCAGTTCTTC
cdr3_aa: CASSQDPRGSVNEQFF
j_call: TRBJ2-1
v_call: TRBV4-2
d_call: NA
clone_size: NA

cdr3_nt: TGTGCCAGCACTCAAAGAGGGCTAGCGGGAGGGCGGTCCTACAATGAGCAGTTCTTC
cdr3_aa: CASTQRGLAGGRSYNEQFF
j_call: TRBJ2-1
v_call: TRBV12-3/TRBV12-4
d_call: TRBD2
clone_size: NA

cdr3_nt: TGCAGCGTTGGATTCCCCCGGGACATACAAGAGACCCAGTACTTC
cdr3_aa: CSVGFPRDIQETQYF
j_call: TRBJ2-5
v_call: TRBV29-1
d_call: NA
clone_size: few

cdr3_nt: TGTGCCAGCAGCGCCCTTCCTAACTATGGCTACACCTTC
cdr3_aa: CASSALPNYGYTF
j_call: TRBJ1-2
v_call: TRBV5-6
d_call: NA
clone_size: NA

cdr3_nt: TGCGCCAGCAGCCAAGTAGCGGGGGGGTACAATGAGCAGTTCTTC
cdr3_aa: CASSQVAGGYNEQFF
j_call: TRBJ2-1
v_call: TRBV4-3
d_call: TRBD2
clone_size: NA

cdr3_nt: TGTGCCAGCAGTTTTCAGGGGTTGAGCACTGAAGCTTTCTTT
cdr3_aa: CASSFQGLSTEAFF
j_call: TRBJ1-1
v_call: TRBV27
d_call: NA
clone_size: NA

cdr3_nt: TGTGCCAGCAGCCCTAACGACAGGGCACACGAGCAGTACTTC
cdr3_aa: CASSPNDRAHEQYF
j_call: TRBJ2-7
v_call: TRBV13
d_call: TRBD1
clone_size: few

cdr3_nt: TGTGCCAGTAGTCGCCGAGCGCAAGCTAATGAAAAACTGTTTTTT
cdr3_aa: CASSRRAQANEKLFF
j_call: TRBJ1-4
v_call: TRBV19
d_call: NA
clone_size: many

cdr3_nt: TGCGCCAGCAGCCAAGATTGGGGACCGTTTGCAACTAATGAAAAACTGTTTTTT
cdr3_aa: CASSQDWGPFATNEKLFF
j_call: TRBJ1-4
v_call: TRBV4-1
d_call: NA
clone_size: few

cdr3_nt: TGTGCCAGCAGACGACAGGGATGGCAAGAGACCCAGTACTTC
cdr3_aa: CASRRQGWQETQYF
j_call: TRBJ2-5
v_call: TRBV27
d_call: TRBD1
clone_size: few

cdr3_nt: TGCGCCAGCAGCCAAGAAGGGGACAGGGCAGACGTTTTGAACACTGAAGCTTTCTTT
cdr3_aa: CASSQEGDRADVLNTEAFF
j_call: TRBJ1-1
v_call: TRBV4-1
d_call: TRBD1
clone_size: few

cdr3_nt: TGTGCCAGCAGTTTACAATCTAATTCACCCCTCCACTTT
cdr3_aa: CASSLQSNSPLHF
j_call: TRBJ1-6
v_call: TRBV12-3/TRBV12-4
d_call: NA
clone_size: NA

cdr3_nt: TGTGCCTGGAGTGTACAGGGCCTAGATGGCTACACCTTC
cdr3_aa: CAWSVQGLDGYTF
j_call: TRBJ1-2
v_call: TRBV30
d_call: NA
clone_size: NA

cdr3_nt: TGCAGTGCCGCAGACAGGGGAAAGGGTGAAGCTTTCTTT
cdr3_aa: CSAADRGKGEAFF
j_call: TRBJ1-1
v_call: TRBV20-1
d_call: TRBD1
clone_size: many

cdr3_nt: TGCAGCGTTGATCAGGTCAGCGGAGAGACCCAGTACTTC
cdr3_aa: CSVDQVSGETQYF
j_call: TRBJ2-5
v_call: TRBV29-1
d_call: NA
clone_size: few

cdr3_nt: TGTGCCAGCGCCCCCACGGGGCGCGACTCTGGGGCCAACGTCCTGACTTTC
cdr3_aa: CASAPTGRDSGANVLTF
j_call: TRBJ2-6
v_call: TRBV5-8
d_call: NA
clone_size: few

cdr3_nt: TGTGCCAGCAGCTTGGAGGAGTCAGGGTATCAGCCCCAGCATTTT
cdr3_aa: CASSLEESGYQPQHF
j_call: TRBJ1-5
v_call: TRBV5-5
d_call: NA
clone_size: NA

cdr3_nt: TGCAGTGCCAGGGACTCCCTGAATTCACCCCTCCACTTT
cdr3_aa: CSARDSLNSPLHF
j_call: TRBJ1-6
v_call: TRBV20-1
d_call: NA
clone_size: few

cdr3_nt: TGTGCCAGCAGCCAAGTTCCCGCGCAAGAGACCCAGTACTTC
cdr3_aa: CASSQVPAQETQYF
j_call: TRBJ2-5
v_call: TRBV14
d_call: NA
clone_size: few

cdr3_nt: TGTGCCAGCAGTGGTAGGGGTAATCAGCCCCAGCATTTT
cdr3_aa: CASSGRGNQPQHF
j_call: TRBJ1-5
v_call: TRBV12-3/TRBV12-4
d_call: NA
clone_size: NA

cdr3_nt: TGTGCCAGCAGCTTCGGCAGGGACCATTCACCCCTCCACTTT
cdr3_aa: CASSFGRDHSPLHF
j_call: TRBJ1-6
v_call: TRBV7-9
d_call: NA
clone_size: few

cdr3_nt: TGTGCCAGCAGCGTCGACAGAGTAAACACCATATATTTT
cdr3_aa: CASSVDRVNTIYF
j_call: TRBJ1-3
v_call: TRBV9
d_call: NA
clone_size: many

cdr3_nt: TGTGCCACTACCTCCAATCCCACAGATACGCAGTATTTT
cdr3_aa: CATTSNPTDTQYF
j_call: TRBJ2-3
v_call: TRBV6-6
d_call: NA
clone_size: NA